Listed below are T cell receptor beta chains from one sample, sequenced in a study of blood T cell repertoires in COVID-19. Sequencing was performed with immunoSEQ multiplex PCR; in TCRdb, only in-frame clones are kept and a portion is missing. This sample carries more than 250,000 clones, approximately 80% of them seen once, and the ten largest clones take approximately 5%. The specimen was PBMCs or T cells enriched from blood (not recorded which). The receptors shown here come from a man between 35 and 55 years old who had been exposed to COVID-19. Each CDR3 is given with its conserved first and last residue. The D gene is left open where the match is weak. Clone size is stated in some rows and not others, as once, few, many or a class when expanded.

d_call | j_call | clone_size | v_call | cdr3_nt | cdr3_aa
NA | TRBJ1-4 | NA | TRBV5-1 | TGCGCCAGCAGCGAGAGGACAACTAATGAAAAACTGTTTTTT | CASSERTTNEKLFF
TRBD1 | TRBJ2-2 | NA | TRBV5-3 | TGTGCCAGAAGTTGGGACAGGGGGCCGACAAAATTGAACACCGGGGAGCTGTTTTTT | CARSWDRGPTKLNTGELFF
NA | TRBJ2-5 | NA | TRBV10-3 | TGTGCCATCAGTGCGGGAACAGGGTACGAGACCCAGTACTTC | CAISAGTGYETQYF
TRBD1 | TRBJ2-1 | NA | TRBV19 | TGTGCCAGCCGCCCCGGACAGGGAATATACAATGAGCAGTTCTTC | CASRPGQGIYNEQFF
NA | TRBJ1-4 | NA | TRBV25-1 | TGTGCCAGCAGTAGGGGGGGTAGAACTAATGAAAAACTGTTTTTT | CASSRGGRTNEKLFF
TRBD1 | TRBJ2-6 | NA | TRBV9 | TGTGCCAGCAGCTTCACAGGGGCAGGGGCCAACGTCCTGACTTTC | CASSFTGAGANVLTF
NA | TRBJ1-4 | NA | TRBV19 | TGTGCCAGTAGTATAAAAGGGGCGTATGAAAAACTGTTTTTT | CASSIKGAYEKLFF
TRBD1 | TRBJ2-5 | NA | TRBV6-1 | TGTGCCAGCAGTGAATGGGGGACAGTTCAAGAGACCCAGTACTTC | CASSEWGTVQETQYF
NA | TRBJ2-7 | NA | TRBV7-9 | TGTGCCAGCAGCCAGTCCCCTTTTAGAGGCCTCTACGAGCAGTACTTC | CASSQSPFRGLYEQYF
NA | TRBJ1-2 | few | TRBV30 | TGTGCCTGGAACGCCCAGGACATCTATGGCTACACCTTC | CAWNAQDIYGYTF
NA | TRBJ1-5 | NA | TRBV7-9 | TGTGCCAGCAGTTGGGGCGAGGAACAGCCCCAGCATTTT | CASSWGEEQPQHF
NA | TRBJ1-2 | NA | TRBV12-3/TRBV12-4 | TGTGCCAGCAGGAGACAGGTTTCGGGCTACACCTTC | CASRRQVSGYTF
TRBD1 | TRBJ1-1 | NA | TRBV18 | TGTGCCAGCTCACCCGGGCCGGGACAGGGAGCTTTCTTT | CASSPGPGQGAFF
TRBD1 | TRBJ2-5 | NA | TRBV30 | TGTGCCTGGAGTTTCACGACAGGGTCGTACCAAGAGACCCAGTACTTC | CAWSFTTGSYQETQYF
TRBD1 | TRBJ1-1 | NA | TRBV2 | TGTGCCAACCGACAGGGTGGGAACACTGAAGCTTTCTTT | CANRQGGNTEAFF
NA | TRBJ2-7 | NA | TRBV1 | TGCACCAGCAGCCAAGATAGGGTACGGGAGCCGTTCTACGAGCAGTACTTC | CTSSQDRVREPFYEQYF
NA | TRBJ1-2 | few | TRBV12-5 | TGTGCTAGTGGTTTGGTCCCACAGATCCGGGGGTATGGCTACACCTTC | CASGLVPQIRGYGYTF
TRBD2 | TRBJ2-1 | NA | TRBV7-7 | TGTGCTAGCAGCTTAGGGACGACTAGCGGGCCCGTCGATGAGCAGTTCTTC | CASSLGTTSGPVDEQFF
TRBD1 | TRBJ1-5 | once | TRBV6-5 | TGTGCCAGCAGCCAGGGGGTTCAGCCCCAGCATTTT | CASSQGVQPQHF
NA | TRBJ2-1 | NA | TRBV27 | TGTGCCAGCAGTTTTCCGGCCAGGGGAAATGAGCAGTTCTTC | CASSFPARGNEQFF
NA | TRBJ2-2 | NA | TRBV6-2/TRBV6-3 | TGTGCCAGCACCCCCATCCGGGGTTTCAACCCCGGGGAGCTGTTTTTT | CASTPIRGFNPGELFF
NA | TRBJ1-2 | NA | TRBV6-5 | TGTGCCAGCAGTTACGGGCTGGTGGGGCTTGGCTACACCTTC | CASSYGLVGLGYTF
NA | TRBJ1-3 | NA | TRBV5-1 | TGCGCCAGCAAGGGGGGGGGCTCTGGAAACACCATATATTTT | CASKGGGSGNTIYF
NA | TRBJ2-5 | NA | TRBV7-8 | TGTGCCAGCAGCTTAACCAGGGGTGAGACCCAGTACTTC | CASSLTRGETQYF
NA | TRBJ2-5 | NA | TRBV6-2/TRBV6-3 | TGTGCCAGCAGTTACGGGAGGTATGAGACCCAGTACTTC | CASSYGRYETQYF
NA | TRBJ2-3 | NA | TRBV7-6 | TGTGCCAGCAGCCCGGGAACGGGAGTTCACATCCCGCAGTATTTT | CASSPGTGVHIPQYF
NA | TRBJ2-2 | NA | TRBV30 | TGTGCCTGGACCCCGACAGGACGAGGTCAGCACACCGGGGAGCTGTTTTTT | CAWTPTGRGQHTGELFF
NA | TRBJ2-4 | NA | TRBV18 | TGTGCCAGCTCAAGCCAGGACAGTTCCAAAAACATTCAGTACTTC | CASSSQDSSKNIQYF
NA | TRBJ1-3 | NA | TRBV27 | TGTGCCAGCAGTTTGGTACCGGGACACGGAAACACCATATATTTT | CASSLVPGHGNTIYF
TRBD1 | TRBJ1-2 | NA | TRBV6-5 | TGTGCCAGCAGTTACTCGGGGACAGTCGGCTACACCTTC | CASSYSGTVGYTF
NA | TRBJ2-7 | NA | TRBV6-5 | TGTGCCTTTTCGAGTAGTGCCTACGAGCAGTACTTC | CAFSSSAYEQYF
NA | TRBJ2-2 | NA | TRBV27 | TGTGCCAGCATGGCAGGGACGAACACCGGGGAGCTGTTTTTT | CASMAGTNTGELFF
NA | TRBJ2-5 | few | TRBV20-1 | TGCAGTGCTAGTAAGGAGCAAGAGACCCAGTACTTC | CSASKEQETQYF
TRBD1 | TRBJ1-5 | few | TRBV3-1/TRBV3-2 | TGTGCCAGCAGCCAATCAGGGGGAGGTTATCAGCCCCAGCATTTT | CASSQSGGGYQPQHF
NA | TRBJ2-1 | NA | TRBV2 | TGTGCCAGCAGTGAAGACCAGCTTTCGGGACTCGGTCGTAATGAGCAGTTCTTC | CASSEDQLSGLGRNEQFF